A selection of T cell receptor beta chains follows, all from one sample in a study of neoadjuvant anti-PD-1 for oral cavity cancer. Here immunoSEQ multiplex PCR was the method, and the copy in TCRdb shows in-frame clones only, minus some. Here the sample spans tens of thousands of clones, around a quarter being singletons. Material: tumor tissue, obtained after nivolumab (anti-PD-1) treatment. These receptors all come from a person aged 35-79 years with oral cavity squamous cell carcinoma. Both conserved end residues are part of each CDR3. Fields, in order: V gene, D gene, clone size, J gene, CDR3 DNA, CDR3 protein. A D gene is named only where the DNA matches it firmly. Clone size is shown for a subset of rows, as once, few, many or a class of expanded clone.

>TRBV2|.|.|TRBJ1-4
TGTGCCAGCAGTGAAGCGCGTCAGGTCGGAAAACTGTTTTTT
CASSEARQVGKLFF
>TRBV5-1|TRBD2|.|TRBJ2-1
TGCGCCAGCAGCTTGGGTCGGACTAGCTACAATGAGCAGTTCTTC
CASSLGRTSYNEQFF
>TRBV5-6|.|few|TRBJ2-7
TGTGCCAGCAGCTCATTTTCCTACGAGCAGTACTTC
CASSSFSYEQYF
>TRBV29-1|TRBD1|few|TRBJ2-5
TGCAGCGTTGAAAAACGGACAGGGGGGGAGACCCAGTACTTC
CSVEKRTGGETQYF
>TRBV7-9|TRBD1|.|TRBJ2-1
TGTGCCAGCAGCTCGAGGACAGGGAAGGGTGAGCAGTTCTTC
CASSSRTGKGEQFF
>TRBV4-2|.|few|TRBJ2-1
TGTGCCAGCAGCCAAGAGGGCCCCGAGCAGTTCTTC
CASSQEGPEQFF
>TRBV4-1|.|.|TRBJ2-3
TGCGCCAGCAGCCAGGGACGGGATACGCAGTATTTT
CASSQGRDTQYF
>TRBV5-6|.|few|TRBJ2-7
TGTGCCAGCAGCTTGAGAGTCAGCTCCTACGAGCAGTACTTC
CASSLRVSSYEQYF
>TRBV29-1|TRBD1|many|TRBJ1-4
TGCAGCGTTGTGCAGGGGGCCGGCGAAAAACTGTTTTTT
CSVVQGAGEKLFF
>TRBV10-3|.|few|TRBJ1-5
TGTGCCATCAGTGCGGGTGACAATCAGCCCCAGCATTTT
CAISAGDNQPQHF
>TRBV2|.|.|TRBJ1-3
TGTGCCAGCAGATTCCTATCCTCTGGAAACACCATATATTTT
CASRFLSSGNTIYF
>TRBV27|.|few|TRBJ2-7
TGTGCCAGCAGCACGACAAGACGCTCCTACGAGCAGTACTTC
CASSTTRRSYEQYF
>TRBV28|.|.|TRBJ2-1
TGTGCCAGCAGTTTGACGAATGAGCAGTTCTTC
CASSLTNEQFF
>TRBV4-1|TRBD2|.|TRBJ2-3
TGCGCCAGCAGCCAACCCGGGGGGGCCGCTACGCAGTATTTT
CASSQPGGAATQYF
>TRBV5-6|.|.|TRBJ1-5
TGTGCCAGCAGCTGGAGCCCTAGCAATCAGCCCCAGCATTTT
CASSWSPSNQPQHF
>TRBV5-6|.|.|TRBJ2-2
TGTGCCAGCACCACACCCAGGACACCCGGGGAGCTGTTTTTT
CASTTPRTPGELFF
>TRBV30|TRBD1|.|TRBJ2-7
TGTGCCTGGAGCGGAACAGGGGCCGAAGGGAAATACGAGCAGTACTTC
CAWSGTGAEGKYEQYF
>TRBV19|TRBD1|.|TRBJ2-7
TGTGCCAGTAGTCCTATCTCCAGGACAGGGGTGGCCGAGCAGTACTTC
CASSPISRTGVAEQYF
>TRBV10-3|TRBD1|.|TRBJ2-1
TGTGCCATCGGCCGGGACAGGGGATCCAATGAGCAGTTCTTC
CAIGRDRGSNEQFF
>TRBV6-1|.|few|TRBJ2-7
TGTGCCAGCAGTGGGGACTCCTACGAGCAGTACTTC
CASSGDSYEQYF
>TRBV9|.|many|TRBJ1-1
TGTGCCAGCAGCGTAGAGGCAGGGGTTGGAACTGAAGCTTTCTTT
CASSVEAGVGTEAFF
>TRBV6-5|.|.|TRBJ2-6
TGTGCCAGCAGTAGACAGAACTCTGGGGCCAACGTCCTGACTTTC
CASSRQNSGANVLTF
>TRBV4-1|TRBD1|.|TRBJ1-5
TGCGCCAGCAGCGGGACAGGGCCTAATCAGCCCCAGCATTTT
CASSGTGPNQPQHF
>TRBV10-3|.|.|TRBJ2-2
TGTGCCACCCGTGGGGAAGAGATCACCGGGGAGCTGTTTTTT
CATRGEEITGELFF